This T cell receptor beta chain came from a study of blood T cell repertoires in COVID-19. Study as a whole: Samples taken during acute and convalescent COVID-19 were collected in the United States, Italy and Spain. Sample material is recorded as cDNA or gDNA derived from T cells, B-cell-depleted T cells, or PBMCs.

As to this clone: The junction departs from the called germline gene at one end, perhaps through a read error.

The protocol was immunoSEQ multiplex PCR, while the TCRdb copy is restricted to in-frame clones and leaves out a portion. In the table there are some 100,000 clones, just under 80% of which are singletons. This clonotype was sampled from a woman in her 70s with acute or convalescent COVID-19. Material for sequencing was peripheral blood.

CDR3 in amino acids: CASSLGQSSGNTIYF. In DNA form, the CDR3 reads TGCGCCAGCAGTTTGGGACAGAGCTCTGGAAACACCATATATTTT. V gene TRBV5-1 combines with J gene TRBJ1-3; TRBD1 matches at 7 bases. The length of the CDR3 is 15 residues. From germline, CDR1 is SGHRS and CDR2 YFSETQ.